The 22 T cell receptor beta chains listed next were all sequenced from one sample in a study of OX40 agonist ivuxolimab in advanced cancers. Sequencing used immunoSEQ multiplex PCR; TCRdb keeps in-frame clones, though not all of them. The table records about 51,000 clones, roughly 90% of them present only once. Sequencing used CD4+ or CD8+ T cells sorted from blood, obtained in a trial of the OX40 agonist ivuxolimab. The receptors here all came from an adult with an advanced solid tumor such as melanoma, head and neck, liver or kidney cancer.

This clone was seen a single time. The chain couples TRBV5-1 to TRBJ1-6; 9 nucleotides match TRBD1. The CDR3 spans 19 residues. Germline V gene sequence: CDR1 SGHRS, CDR2 YFSETQ. V dropped 2 bases and J dropped 2; count of bases not matched to a gene: 11. The CDR3 here is CASSFVGQGVDAYNSPLHF. DNA for the CDR3: TGCGCCAGCAGCTTCGTGGGACAGGGCGTCGATGCCTATAATTCACCCCTCCACTTT.

The CDR3 region has the DNA TGTGCCTGGAGGAACTCTGGGGCCAACGTCCTGACTTTC. Translated, it gives CAWRNSGANVLTF. The chain is built from TRBV30 and TRBJ2-6; D unresolved. The CDR3 covers 13 residues. Germline loops: CDR1 GTSNPN, CDR2 SVGIG (reference sequence). Trimming took off 3 bases at V and 0 bases at J, with 3 bases between the two ends.

The gene calls are TRBV19 and TRBJ2-7; D ambiguous. The CDR3 extends over 14 amino acids. Germline V gives CDR1 LNHDA, CDR2 SQIVND (reference sequence). V lost 3 bases, J lost 3 bases, and 12 bases lay in between. CDR3 region: CASSIGDSNYEQYF. The CDR3 DNA reads TGTGCCAGTAGTATTGGAGATAGTAACTACGAGCAGTACTTC. The full variable domain, with the rest looked up from reference TRBV19 and TRBJ2-7, is DGGITQSPKYLFRKEGQNVTLSCEQNLNHDAMYWYRQDPGQGLRLIYYSQIVNDFQKGDIAEGYSVSREKKESFPLTVTSAQKNPTAFYLCASSIGDSNYEQYFGPGTRLTVT.

The rearrangement joins TRBV7-8 to TRBJ1-1, with D perhaps matching TRBD1 (6 bases). Germline CDR1 SGHVS, CDR2 FQNEAQ. This CDR3 has 14 residues. V was pared by 4 bases and J by 1 base, with 10 bases between. CDR3 sequence: CASSSGQTNTEAFF. CDR3 nucleotides: TGTGCCAGCAGCTCGGGACAAACGAACACTGAAGCTTTCTTT.

The chain couples TRBV10-1 to TRBJ2-7; 8 bases match TRBD2. This CDR3 is 14 amino acids long. The germline gives CDR1 WNHNN, CDR2 SYGVQD (reference sequence). Trimming took 2 bases from V and 7 from J; bases not matched to a gene: 7. The CDR3 coding sequence is TGCGCCAGCAGTGAGATTAGCGGGATCGGAGAGCAGTACTTC. The encoded protein is CASSEISGIGEQYF.

The V call is TRBV18, the J call TRBJ1-4; TRBD1 agrees at 7 bases. This CDR3 spans 15 amino acids. The ends lost 1 base at V and 4 bases at J; junction bases unmatched: 3. The germline V gene encodes CDR1 KGHSH and CDR2 LQKENI. CDR3 sequence reads: CASSPQQGVNEKLFF. For the CDR3, the DNA is TGTGCCAGCTCACCACAGCAGGGGGTTAATGAAAAACTGTTTTTT.

The rearrangement uses TRBV30 and TRBJ1-1, with TRBD1 identical over 7 bases. V shed 3 bases and J 4 bases; nucleotides not matched to a gene: 8. Germline V gives CDR1 GTSNPN, CDR2 SVGIG (reference sequence). This CDR3 is built from 14 residues. CDR3 region: CAWSMTGRGTEAFF. The CDR3 coding sequence is TGTGCCTGGAGCATGACAGGGCGTGGCACTGAAGCTTTCTTT.

The chain is built from TRBV7-3 and TRBJ2-2, with D possibly being TRBD2 (7 bases). CDR1 and CDR2 (germline): SGHTA, FQGTGA. Deletions cut 7 bases from V and 6 bases from J, with 18 bases between. The CDR3 is 15 amino acids. The CDR3 protein is CASKGLGGASGELFF. CDR3 in DNA: TGTGCCAGCAAGGGTCTTGGGGGGGCGTCCGGGGAGCTGTTTTTT.

The J gene is TRBJ2-1, the V gene TRBV25-1, with D maybe TRBD2 (6 bases). There are 14 residues in the CDR3. From germline, CDR1 is MGHDK and CDR2 SYGVNS. V lost 5 bases, J lost 6 bases, and 14 bases lay in between. CDR3 residues: CASSLLGRGNEQFF. DNA of the CDR3: TGTGCCAGCAGTTTGCTCGGGAGAGGCAATGAGCAGTTCTTC.

V is TRBV5-1 and J is TRBJ1-1; a weak D match, TRBD1 (5 bases). V lost 0 bases to trimming and J lost 3 bases, with 6 bases between them. Germline loops: CDR1 SGHRS, CDR2 YFSETQ. The CDR3 is 13 amino acids. CDR3 residues: CASSLGGDTEAFF. For the CDR3, the DNA is TGCGCCAGCAGCTTGGGAGGGGACACTGAAGCTTTCTTT.

The chain combines TRBV9 with TRBJ2-1; 10 nucleotides align to TRBD1. Losses at the gene ends were 0 bases for V and 7 bases for J; bases not matched to a gene: 4. The CDR3 consists of 15 residues. Germline CDR1 is SGDLS and CDR2 is YYNGEE. CDR3 nucleotides: TGTGCCAGCAGCGTAGGGGGGACAGGGGTGAATGAGCAGTTCTTC. This gives the protein CASSVGGTGVNEQFF.

The gene calls are TRBV28 and TRBJ2-7; maybe TRBD1 (6 bases). The CDR3 has 14 residues. The V end was cut by 2 bases, the J end by 0 bases, with 8 bases between. Germline loops: CDR1 MDHEN, CDR2 SYDVKM. In nucleotides, the CDR3 is TGTGCCAGCAGTTTACAGGGGCCCTCCTACGAGCAGTACTTC. Translation: CASSLQGPSYEQYF.

The chain combines TRBV28 with TRBJ2-7, with TRBD2 matching 7 bases. Trimming removed 11 bases from V and 0 bases from J; junction bases left unmatched: 28. CDR1 MDHEN and CDR2 SYDVKM come from the germline V gene. The CDR3 loop spans 20 amino acids. In DNA, the CDR3 is TGTGCCGGCCTACGGGGGGTGCCCCCTAATTTAGAATCTCCCTCCTACGAGCAGTACTTC. Amino acids: CAGLRGVPPNLESPSYEQYF.

This clone occurred once. CDR3 sequence: CASSEALGSRAYEQYF. The CDR3 coding sequence is TGTGCCAGCAGTGAAGCGCTTGGCTCCCGGGCTTACGAGCAGTACTTC. The chain recombines TRBV6-1 with TRBJ2-5; D is undetermined. The J call may be incorrect, as the DNA end agrees better with TRBJ2-7. CDR1 and CDR2 from the germline V gene are MNHNS and SASEGT. The CDR3 spans 16 residues.

V usage is TRBV19 and J usage is TRBJ1-3; no clear D gene. This CDR3 comprises 17 residues. Trimming removed 5 bases from V and 0 bases from J, with 17 bases in between. In germline, CDR1 is LNHDA, CDR2 SQIVND (reference sequence). CDR3 bases: TGTGCCAGTAGTCCTACGCTCGGCACGAGCTCTGGAAACACCATATATTTT. Translating it yields CASSPTLGTSSGNTIYF.

V usage is TRBV18 and J usage is TRBJ1-1; 8 bases agree with TRBD1. CDR1 and CDR2 from the germline V gene are KGHSH and LQKENI. CDR3 length: 16 amino acids. With V trimmed by 3 bases and J by 0 bases, 6 bases remained unmatched. CDR3 residues: CASSPLDRVVNTEAFF. CDR3 nucleotide sequence: TGTGCCAGCTCACCCTTGGACAGGGTGGTGAACACTGAAGCTTTCTTT. Together with reference TRBV18 and TRBJ1-1, the CDR3 gives the full variable domain: NAGVMQNPRHLVRRRGQEARLRCSPMKGHSHVYWYRQLPEEGLKFMVYLQKENIIDESGMPKERFSAEFPKEGPSILRIQQVVRGDSAAYFCASSPLDRVVNTEAFFGQGTRLTVV.

By sample fraction, this clone is medium-sized. The chain uses TRBV15 and TRBJ1-5; weak D call: TRBD1 (5 bases). There are 14 residues in the CDR3. The germline V gene has CDR1 LNHNV and CDR2 YYDKDF (reference sequence). V shed 1 base and J shed 4 bases, with 8 bases lying between them. For the CDR3, the DNA is TGTGCCACCAGCAGAGGGGGGAGTAATCAGCCCCAGCATTTT. Its protein product is CATSRGGSNQPQHF.

The CDR3 region is CASSLEPNGDQPQHF. Here the CDR3 DNA reads TGCGCCAGCAGCTTGGAACCCAATGGGGATCAGCCCCAGCATTTT. The V and J genes are TRBV5-1 and TRBJ1-5; D call uncertain. This CDR3 is built from 15 residues. Deletions cut 0 bases from V and 5 bases from J, with 12 bases between. Germline V gene sequence: CDR1 SGHRS, CDR2 YFSETQ. The variable domain in full, with the rest retrieved from reference TRBV5-1 and TRBJ1-5, is KAGVTQTPRYLIKTRGQQVTLSCSPISGHRSVSWYQQTPGQGLQFLFEYFSETQRNKGNFPGRFSGRQFSNSRSEMNVSTLELGDSALYLCASSLEPNGDQPQHFGDGTRLSIL.

The CDR3 loop is CASSFLGNTGELFF. For the CDR3, the DNA is TGTGCCAGCAGTTTTCTGGGGAACACCGGGGAGCTGTTTTTT. The chain combines TRBV27 with TRBJ2-2; D is uncertain. CDR3 length equals 14 residues. Germline V gene data show CDR1 as MNHEY and CDR2 as SMNVEV (reference sequence). Trimming took 3 bases from V and 1 from J, leaving 6 bases between them.

The J gene is TRBJ1-1, the V gene TRBV10-2; D gene uncertain. The germline V gene has CDR1 WSHSY and CDR2 SAAADI. Trimming cost V 6 bases and J 1 base, with 15 bases left between them. This CDR3 is built from 15 residues. The CDR3 loop reads CASRLSLAGNTEAFF. For the CDR3, the DNA is TGCGCCAGCAGGCTGTCATTGGCAGGGAACACTGAAGCTTTCTTT.

The CDR3 DNA follows: TGTGCCAGCAGTAGAGAGACACCTTATAATTCACCCCTCCACTTT. Translated: CASSRETPYNSPLHF. The rearrangement uses TRBV27 and TRBJ1-6, with D uncertain. V lost 5 bases and J 4 bases, leaving 12 bases between the germline ends. This CDR3 has 15 residues. The germline V gene encodes CDR1 MNHEY and CDR2 SMNVEV (reference sequence).

The chain links TRBV9 to TRBJ1-1; maybe TRBD1 (5 bases). Trimming took 0 bases from V and 0 from J, leaving 27 bases between them. This CDR3 spans 21 amino acids. Germline CDR1 reads SGDLS; CDR2 reads YYNGEE. CDR3 coding DNA: TGTGCCAGCAGCGTAGCCCCGGGGGGAGCGGGGACGGGGCCCTTGAACACTGAAGCTTTCTTT. This encodes CASSVAPGGAGTGPLNTEAFF.